This T cell receptor beta chain was identified in a study of blood T cell repertoires in COVID-19. Each participant's cohort was designated according to participant-reported clinical history. Recovered Cohort 3 donors showed two negative PCRs, clearance, or symptom resolution. As handled by the study authors: Reference gene primers were amplified, and this amplification served to estimate nucleated cell counts. The assay was immunoSEQ multiplex PCR, and TCRdb's table has in-frame clones only and misses some. Clone size and the V and J calls come from that table; the DNA yielded D and trimming. This sample has approximately 200,000 clones, with about four fifths found just once. Sequencing was performed on PBMCs or T cells enriched from blood (not recorded which). This TCR came from a woman between 25 and 40 years old who had recovered from COVID-19.

The CDR3 protein is CASIKGQGVGELFF. CDR3 nucleotide sequence: TGTGCCAGCATAAAGGGACAGGGTGTCGGGGAGCTGTTTTTT. The rearrangement uses TRBV28 and TRBJ2-2; 9 nucleotides line up with TRBD1. There are 14 residues in the CDR3. J gave up 7 bases and V 7 bases, and 7 bases lay outside the gene matches. Germline loops: CDR1 MDHEN, CDR2 SYDVKM.